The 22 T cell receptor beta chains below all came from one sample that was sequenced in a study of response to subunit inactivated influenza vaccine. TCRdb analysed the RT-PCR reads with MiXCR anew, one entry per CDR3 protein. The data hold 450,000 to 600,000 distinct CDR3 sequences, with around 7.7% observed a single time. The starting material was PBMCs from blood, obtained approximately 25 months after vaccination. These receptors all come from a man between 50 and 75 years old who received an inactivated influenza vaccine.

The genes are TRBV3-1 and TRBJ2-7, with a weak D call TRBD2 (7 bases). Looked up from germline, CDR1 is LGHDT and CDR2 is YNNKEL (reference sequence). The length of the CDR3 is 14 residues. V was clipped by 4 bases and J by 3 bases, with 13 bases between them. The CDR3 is CASSPPGGNYEQYF. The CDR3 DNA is TGTGCCAGCAGCCCCCCGGGGGGCAACTACGAGCAGTACTTC.

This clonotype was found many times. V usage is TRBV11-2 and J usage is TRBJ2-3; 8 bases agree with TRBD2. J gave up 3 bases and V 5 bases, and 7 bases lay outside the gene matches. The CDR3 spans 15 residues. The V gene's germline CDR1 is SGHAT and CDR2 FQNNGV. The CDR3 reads CASSLGVAGTDTQYF. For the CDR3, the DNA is TGTGCCAGCAGCCTCGGGGTAGCGGGGACAGATACGCAGTATTTT.

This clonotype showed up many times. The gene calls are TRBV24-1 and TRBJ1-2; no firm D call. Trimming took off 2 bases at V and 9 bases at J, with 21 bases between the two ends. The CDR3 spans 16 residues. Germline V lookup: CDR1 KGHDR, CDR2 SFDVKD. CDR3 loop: CATSDSTAPTYLRYTF. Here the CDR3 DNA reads TGTGCCACCAGTGATTCGACGGCTCCAACCTATCTGCGCTACACCTTC.

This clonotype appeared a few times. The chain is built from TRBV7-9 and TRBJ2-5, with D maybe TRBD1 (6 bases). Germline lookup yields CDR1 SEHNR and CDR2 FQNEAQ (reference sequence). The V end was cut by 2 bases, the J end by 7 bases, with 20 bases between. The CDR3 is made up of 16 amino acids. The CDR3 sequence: CASSLIQGPRLGTQYF. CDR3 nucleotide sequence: TGTGCCAGCAGCTTAATTCAGGGGCCCCGCCTCGGGACCCAGTACTTC.

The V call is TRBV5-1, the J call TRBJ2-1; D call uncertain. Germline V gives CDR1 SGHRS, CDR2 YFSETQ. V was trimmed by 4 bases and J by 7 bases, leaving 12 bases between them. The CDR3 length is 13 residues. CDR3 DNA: TGCGCCAGCAGCCTGCTGACCTGGAATGAGCAGTTCTTC. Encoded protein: CASSLLTWNEQFF.

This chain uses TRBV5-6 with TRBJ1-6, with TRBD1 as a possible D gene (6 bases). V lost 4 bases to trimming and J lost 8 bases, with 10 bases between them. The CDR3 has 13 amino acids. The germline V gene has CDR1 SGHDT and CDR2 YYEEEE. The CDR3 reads CASSTDRHSPLHF. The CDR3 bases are TGTGCCAGCAGCACGGACAGACATTCACCCCTCCACTTT.

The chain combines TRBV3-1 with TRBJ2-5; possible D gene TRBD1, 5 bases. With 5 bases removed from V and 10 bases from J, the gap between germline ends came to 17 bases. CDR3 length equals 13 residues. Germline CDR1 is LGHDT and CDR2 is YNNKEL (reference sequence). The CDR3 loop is CASSSLRARGQYF. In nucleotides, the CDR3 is TGTGCCAGCAGCTCTCTCAGAGCTAGGGGCCAGTACTTC.

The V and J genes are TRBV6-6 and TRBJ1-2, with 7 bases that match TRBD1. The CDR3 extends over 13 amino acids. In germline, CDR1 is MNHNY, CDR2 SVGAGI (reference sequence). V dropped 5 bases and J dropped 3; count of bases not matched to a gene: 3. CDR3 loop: CASSQGTDYGYTF. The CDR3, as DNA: TGTGCCAGCAGTCAAGGGACAGACTATGGCTACACCTTC.

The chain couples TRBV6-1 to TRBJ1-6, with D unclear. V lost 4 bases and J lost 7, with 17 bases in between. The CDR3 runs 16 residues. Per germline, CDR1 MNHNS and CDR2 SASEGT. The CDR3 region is CASSAQRRQVNSPLHF. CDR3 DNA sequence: TGTGCCAGCAGTGCTCAACGTCGGCAGGTGAATTCACCCCTCCACTTT.

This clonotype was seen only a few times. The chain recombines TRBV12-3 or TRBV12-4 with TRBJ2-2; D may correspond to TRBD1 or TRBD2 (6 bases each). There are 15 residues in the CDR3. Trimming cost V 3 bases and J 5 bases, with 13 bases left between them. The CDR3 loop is CASSLGGRITGELFF. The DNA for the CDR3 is TGTGCCAGCAGTTTGGGGGGCCGGATTACCGGGGAGCTGTTTTTT.

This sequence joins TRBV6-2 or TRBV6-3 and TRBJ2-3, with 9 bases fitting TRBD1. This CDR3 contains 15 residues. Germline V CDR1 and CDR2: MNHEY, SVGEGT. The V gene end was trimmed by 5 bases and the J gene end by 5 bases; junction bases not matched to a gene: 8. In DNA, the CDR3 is TGTGCCAGCAGTGCAACAGGGGGCGTTCTAGATACGCAGTATTTT. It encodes CASSATGGVLDTQYF.

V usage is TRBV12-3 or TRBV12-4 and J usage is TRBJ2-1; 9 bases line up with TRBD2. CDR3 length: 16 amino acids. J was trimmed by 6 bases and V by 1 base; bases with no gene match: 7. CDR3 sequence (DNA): TGTGCCAGCAGTTTAGTGGGCGGGAGGGCCTTCAATGAGCAGTTCTTC. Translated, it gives CASSLVGGRAFNEQFF.

The CDR3 bases are TGTGCCAGCGCTAGAGCTCAAAGGAGCTCCTACAATGAGCAGTTCTTC. Residues: CASARAQRSSYNEQFF. The chain links TRBV12-3 or TRBV12-4 to TRBJ2-1; D is unclear. Trimming took 8 bases from V and 0 from J, leaving 17 bases between them. This CDR3 has 16 amino acids.

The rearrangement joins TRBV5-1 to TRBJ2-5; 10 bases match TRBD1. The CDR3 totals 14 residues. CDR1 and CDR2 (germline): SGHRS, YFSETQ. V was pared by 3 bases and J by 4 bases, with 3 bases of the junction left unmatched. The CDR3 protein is CASSSGTGAETQYF. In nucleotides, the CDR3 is TGCGCCAGCAGCTCCGGGACAGGGGCAGAGACCCAGTACTTC.

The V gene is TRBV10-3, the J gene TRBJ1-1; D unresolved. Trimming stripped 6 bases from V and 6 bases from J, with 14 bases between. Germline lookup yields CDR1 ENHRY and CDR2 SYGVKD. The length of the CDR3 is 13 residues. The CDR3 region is CAIRPYPGAEAFF. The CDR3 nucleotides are TGTGCCATCAGACCTTATCCCGGTGCTGAAGCTTTCTTT.

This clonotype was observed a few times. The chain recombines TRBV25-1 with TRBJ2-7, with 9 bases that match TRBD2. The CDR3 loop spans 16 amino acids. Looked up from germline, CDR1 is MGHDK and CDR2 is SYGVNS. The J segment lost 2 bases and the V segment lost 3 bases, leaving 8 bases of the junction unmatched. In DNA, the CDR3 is TGTGCCAGCAGTGATTTGGCGGGAGGGTTGACCTACGAGCAGTACTTC. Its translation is CASSDLAGGLTYEQYF.

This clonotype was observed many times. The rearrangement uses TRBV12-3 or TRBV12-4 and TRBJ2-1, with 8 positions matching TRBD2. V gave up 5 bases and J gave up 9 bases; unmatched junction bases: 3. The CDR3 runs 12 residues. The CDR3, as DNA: TGTGCCAGCAGTCCCCGGGGGGGTGAGCAGTTCTTC. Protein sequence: CASSPRGGEQFF.

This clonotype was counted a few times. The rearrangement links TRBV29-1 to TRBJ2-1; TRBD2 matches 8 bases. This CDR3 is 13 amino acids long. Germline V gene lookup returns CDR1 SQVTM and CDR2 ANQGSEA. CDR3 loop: CTVAGRAYNEQFF. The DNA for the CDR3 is TGCACCGTAGCGGGAAGGGCTTACAATGAGCAGTTCTTC.

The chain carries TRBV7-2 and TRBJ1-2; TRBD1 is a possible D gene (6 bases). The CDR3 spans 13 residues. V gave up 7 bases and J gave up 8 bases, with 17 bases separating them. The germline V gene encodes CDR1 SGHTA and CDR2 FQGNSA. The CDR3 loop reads CASTLKAGEGYTF. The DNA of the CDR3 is TGTGCCAGCACCCTTAAGGCAGGGGAAGGCTACACCTTC.

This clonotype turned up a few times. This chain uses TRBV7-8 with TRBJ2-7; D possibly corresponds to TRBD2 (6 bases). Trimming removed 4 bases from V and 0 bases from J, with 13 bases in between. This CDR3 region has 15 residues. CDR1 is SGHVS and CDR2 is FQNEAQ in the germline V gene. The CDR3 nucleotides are TGTGCCAGCAGCTCACGCGGAGGGATCTCCTACGAGCAGTACTTC. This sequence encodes CASSSRGGISYEQYF.

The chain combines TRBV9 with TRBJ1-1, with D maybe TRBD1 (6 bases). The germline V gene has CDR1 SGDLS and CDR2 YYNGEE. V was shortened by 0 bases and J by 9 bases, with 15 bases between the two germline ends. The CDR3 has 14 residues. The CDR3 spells CASSVEAGAGKAFF. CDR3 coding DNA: TGTGCCAGCAGCGTAGAGGCAGGGGCCGGGAAAGCTTTCTTT.

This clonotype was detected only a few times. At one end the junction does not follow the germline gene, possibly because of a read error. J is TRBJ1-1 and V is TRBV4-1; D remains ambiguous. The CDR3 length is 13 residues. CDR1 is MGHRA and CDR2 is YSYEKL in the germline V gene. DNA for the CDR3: TGCGCCAGCAGCAAAGAGCAGAACACTGAAGCTTTCTTT. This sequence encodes CASSKEQNTEAFF.